Listed below are T cell receptor beta chains from one sample, sequenced in a study of blood T cell repertoires in COVID-19. The data were produced by immunoSEQ multiplex PCR, yet TCRdb's version contains in-frame clones alone and is incomplete. The data contain 250,000 or so clones, around 84% of them singletons. Sequenced sample: PBMCs or T cells enriched from blood (not recorded which). These receptors all stem from a woman in her fifties or sixties who had been exposed to COVID-19. CDR3s include the opening cysteine and the closing phenylalanine or tryptophan. The D gene is left open where the match is weak. Clone size is stated in some rows and not others, as once, few, many or a class when expanded.

17,TRBJ1-4,NA,NA,TRBV5-1,CASSLVGSRTTNEKLFF,TGCGCCAGCAGCTTGGTTGGGTCTAGGACAACTAATGAAAAACTGTTTTTT
15,TRBJ1-6,NA,TRBD1,TRBV7-2,CASSFQTGVNSPLYF,TGTGCCAGCAGCTTCCAGACAGGGGTCAATTCACCCCTCTACTTT
12,TRBJ2-1,NA,NA,TRBV7-9,CASSPHYNEQFF,TGTGCCAGCAGCCCACACTACAATGAGCAGTTCTTC
14,TRBJ1-2,once,TRBD1,TRBV11-2,CASSLGQGARGYTF,TGTGCCAGCAGCTTAGGACAGGGGGCGAGAGGCTACACCTTC
12,TRBJ1-1,few,NA,TRBV5-1,CASSLGSGEAFF,TGCGCCAGCAGCTTGGGTTCCGGGGAAGCTTTCTTT
13,TRBJ1-1,few,NA,TRBV5-5,CASSLVMNTEAFF,TGTGCCAGCAGCTTGGTTATGAACACTGAAGCTTTCTTT
15,TRBJ2-2,NA,NA,TRBV9,CASSVDRANTGELFF,TGTGCCAGCAGCGTAGACAGAGCGAACACCGGGGAGCTGTTTTTT
14,TRBJ2-7,few,NA,TRBV29-1,CSVEDQGTRGEQYF,TGCAGCGTGGAAGACCAGGGGACCCGGGGCGAGCAGTACTTC
15,TRBJ1-5,NA,NA,TRBV6-2/TRBV6-3,CASSWYGNSVQPQHF,TGTGCCAGCAGTTGGTACGGGAATTCGGTTCAGCCCCAGCATTTT
11,TRBJ1-1,NA,NA,TRBV18,CASSPGAAAFF,TGTGCCAGCTCACCTGGGGCAGCAGCTTTCTTT
15,TRBJ1-6,NA,NA,TRBV5-1,CASSLEGGANSPLHF,TGCGCCAGCAGCTTGGAGGGGGGGGCGAATTCACCCCTCCACTTT
12,TRBJ1-5,few,NA,TRBV28,CASNAGNQPQHF,TGTGCCAGCAACGCAGGAAATCAGCCCCAGCATTTT
13,TRBJ2-6,NA,NA,TRBV30,CAWTGYGANVLTF,TGTGCCTGGACGGGGTATGGGGCCAACGTCCTGACTTTC
15,TRBJ1-6,NA,NA,TRBV5-1,CASSLDSSYNSPLHF,TGCGCCAGCAGCTTAGACAGCTCCTATAATTCACCCCTCCACTTT
14,TRBJ1-1,NA,NA,TRBV7-2,CASSPRVGGTEAFF,TGTGCCAGCAGCCCGCGGGTAGGAGGCACTGAAGCTTTCTTT
15,TRBJ1-1,once,NA,TRBV5-4,CASSLEWSMNTEAFF,TGTGCCAGCAGCTTGGAATGGAGCATGAACACTGAAGCTTTCTTT
13,TRBJ1-5,few,NA,TRBV7-9,CASSLGTSGAQHF,TGTGCCAGCAGCTTGGGAACGTCAGGGGCCCAGCATTTT
14,TRBJ2-3,NA,NA,TRBV5-1,CASSLRDFTDTQYF,TGCGCCAGCAGCCTACGGGACTTCACAGATACGCAGTATTTT
14,TRBJ2-7,NA,TRBD2,TRBV4-2,CASSPTSAIYEQYF,TGTGCCAGCAGCCCTACTAGCGCCATTTACGAGCAGTACTTC
16,TRBJ2-1,NA,TRBD2,TRBV28,CASSFNGLGSFNEQFF,TGTGCCAGCAGTTTCAACGGACTAGGCAGTTTCAATGAGCAGTTCTTC
14,TRBJ1-2,NA,NA,TRBV6-5,CASRLSGSGYGYTF,TGTGCCAGCAGGCTTTCGGGGTCTGGATATGGCTACACCTTC
14,TRBJ1-2,once,TRBD1,TRBV7-8,CASSLAGGQGRPTF,TGTGCCAGCAGCTTAGCGGGGGGACAGGGCCGTCCAACCTTC
18,TRBJ1-6,NA,NA,TRBV7-9,CASSLKGIRDPYNSPLHF,TGTGCCAGCAGCTTAAAAGGGATCAGGGATCCTTATAATTCACCCCTCCACTTT
15,TRBJ2-1,NA,TRBD1,TRBV11-1,CASSPGQGWDNEQFF,TGTGCCAGCAGCCCAGGACAGGGATGGGACAATGAGCAGTTCTTC
16,TRBJ1-1,NA,TRBD1,TRBV18,CASSPERTGRNTEAFF,TGTGCCAGCTCACCAGAAAGGACAGGCCGGAACACTGAAGCTTTCTTT
14,TRBJ2-2,NA,NA,TRBV6-6,CAVLGALGTGELFF,TGTGCGGTCCTGGGGGCCCTGGGCACCGGGGAGCTGTTTTTT
17,TRBJ2-7,NA,NA,TRBV5-1,CASSLAPTPRGIYEQYF,TGCGCCAGCAGCTTGGCCCCTACACCCCGGGGAATCTACGAGCAGTACTTC
15,TRBJ2-2,NA,NA,TRBV19,CASSIEGQYTGELFF,TGTGCCAGTAGTATAGAAGGACAGTACACCGGGGAGCTGTTTTTT
14,TRBJ1-3,NA,NA,TRBV7-8,CASRPTGSGNTIYF,TGTGCCAGCAGACCCACAGGGTCTGGAAACACCATATATTTT
15,TRBJ2-7,NA,NA,TRBV11-2,CASSLEATSSYEQYF,TGTGCCAGCAGCTTAGAAGCTACGAGCTCCTACGAGCAGTACTTC
16,TRBJ1-6,NA,NA,TRBV3-1/TRBV3-2,CASSQDGGGVWSPLHF,TGTGCCAGCAGCCAAGATGGAGGGGGGGTTTGGTCACCCCTCCACTTT
16,TRBJ1-1,once,TRBD1,TRBV28,CASSPWTGFMNTEAFF,TGTGCCAGCAGTCCCTGGACAGGGTTCATGAACACTGAAGCTTTCTTT
15,TRBJ2-1,NA,TRBD1,TRBV9,CASSVGGQGAGEQFF,TGTGCCAGCAGCGTAGGGGGACAGGGGGCTGGCGAGCAGTTCTTC
14,TRBJ2-1,NA,TRBD1,TRBV3-1/TRBV3-2,CASGTGGSVNEQFF,TGTGCCAGCGGGACAGGGGGTTCTGTAAATGAGCAGTTCTTC
13,TRBJ1-1,few,NA,TRBV12-3/TRBV12-4,CASGGTDNTEAFF,TGTGCCAGCGGGGGGACCGATAACACTGAAGCTTTCTTT
15,TRBJ1-5,NA,NA,TRBV5-1,CASSLNTGDNQPQHF,TGCGCCAGCAGCTTGAATACCGGGGACAATCAGCCCCAGCATTTT
12,TRBJ2-7,NA,NA,TRBV12-3/TRBV12-4,CASSLGDWEQYF,TGTGCCAGCAGTTTGGGGGACTGGGAGCAGTACTTC
15,TRBJ1-1,once,TRBD1,TRBV19,CASSTLGQGGTEAFF,TGTGCCAGTAGTACGTTGGGACAGGGGGGAACTGAAGCTTTCTTT
15,TRBJ1-4,NA,NA,TRBV4-3,CASSQDLGRIEKLFF,TGCGCCAGCAGCCAAGATCTGGGCAGAATAGAAAAACTGTTTTTT
12,TRBJ2-5,NA,NA,TRBV5-6,CASSLVVETQYF,TGTGCCAGCAGCTTGGTAGTCGAGACCCAGTACTTC
14,TRBJ2-7,NA,TRBD2,TRBV18,CASSLREGSNEQYF,TGTGCCAGCTCACTCCGGGAGGGTAGCAACGAGCAGTACTTC